This T cell receptor beta chain appears in the sequencing data of a study of blood T cell repertoires in COVID-19. Study-level background: Material from acute and convalescent COVID-19 was sourced from the United States, Italy and Spain.

Sequencing was performed with immunoSEQ multiplex PCR; in TCRdb, only in-frame clones are kept and a portion is missing. The data show 130,000 or so clones, 70% to 80% seen once. CDR1 is LNHDA and CDR2 is SQIVND in the germline V gene (reference sequence). The CDR3 is made up of 15 amino acids. V gave up 3 bases and J gave up 2 bases; unmatched junction bases: 7. The sequenced sample was peripheral blood. The TCR comes from a woman between 70 and 85 years old with COVID-19, enrolled during active disease. The rearrangement uses TRBV19 and TRBJ2-7, with 7 bases matching TRBD2. The DNA of the CDR3 is TGTGCCAGTAGTATCGGGCTAGCGGTAGCCTACGAGCAGTACTTC. It codes for CASSIGLAVAYEQYF.